The source of this T cell receptor (beta chain) is a study of blood T cell repertoires in COVID-19. Profiled with immunoSEQ multiplex PCR; TCRdb holds only in-frame clones, not every one. The sample carries 200,000 to 250,000 clones, roughly four fifths recorded once. J gave up 0 bases and V 3 bases, and 6 bases lay outside the gene matches. This CDR3 contains 16 residues. Germline V gives CDR1 SGHKS, CDR2 YYEKEE (reference sequence). This TCR derives from a woman aged 40 to 50 with acute or convalescent COVID-19. The rearrangement uses TRBV5-5 and TRBJ2-3; TRBD1 aligns across 8 bases. Sequences were obtained from peripheral blood. The CDR3 here is CASSWSTGESTDTQYF. Here the CDR3 DNA reads TGTGCCAGCAGCTGGTCGACAGGGGAAAGCACAGATACGCAGTATTTT.